This TCR beta chain was observed in a study of cytomegalovirus exposure and HLA in healthy donors. Germline CDR1 and CDR2: MNHNY and SVGAGI (reference sequence). CDR3 length equals 16 residues. Both 60 Vbeta primers and 13 Jbeta primers went into the PCR. Method: immunoSEQ multiplex PCR; TCRdb's copy keeps in-frame clones and lacks some. The table records under 200,000 clones, around nine tenths of them present only once. The chain is built from TRBV6-6 and TRBJ2-5; perhaps TRBD1 as D (5 bases). The tail of the sequence fits TRBJ2-7 better, so the J call may be wrong. The receptor's source is a young woman in good health and CMV-seronegative. Sequencing was performed on PBMCs. The CDR3 loop is CASSSDSYSSSYEQYF. CDR3 DNA sequence: TGTGCCAGCAGTTCCGACAGTTATTCGAGCTCCTACGAGCAGTACTTC.